This TCR beta chain was observed in a study of blood T cell repertoires in COVID-19. Overall study: Researchers got acute and convalescent COVID-19 samples from the United States, Italy and Spain. PBMCs, B-cell-depleted T cells, or T cells were the source of the cDNA or gDNA that made up the material.

Authors' analysis steps: Amplifying reference gene primers gave estimates of nucleated cell counts. The table came from immunoSEQ multiplex PCR; TCRdb's copy has only in-frame clones and leaves some out. That table is the source of V, J and clone size, and D and trimming were worked out from the DNA. The sample lists fewer than 250,000 clones; approximately 85% were seen once. The CDR3 totals 14 residues. CDR1 and CDR2 from the germline V gene are MDHEN and SYDVKM. V trimming: 6 bases; J trimming: 4 bases; junction bases outside the gene matches: 7. This clone was detected once. The receptor was derived from a woman aged 70-85 years with acute or convalescent COVID-19. Source material: peripheral blood. The V call is TRBV28, the J call TRBJ1-1; 8 bases map to TRBD1. CDR3 region: CASRLTGDSTEAFF. CDR3 nucleotide sequence: TGTGCCAGCAGATTGACAGGGGATAGCACTGAAGCTTTCTTT.